This TCR beta chain was sequenced for a study of control samples from healthy donors and cancer patients. Germline V gene data show CDR1 as SEHNR and CDR2 as FQNEAQ (reference sequence). The CDR3 is 15 residues long. The V segment lost 5 bases and the J segment 10 bases; nucleotides outside the gene matches: 10. The protocol was immunoSEQ multiplex PCR, while the TCRdb copy is restricted to in-frame clones and leaves out a portion. The data hold tens of thousands of clones, with more than 85% observed a single time. This chain joins TRBV7-9 and TRBJ1-6, with 8 bases identical to TRBD1. Sequencing was performed on PBMCs. This clonotype originated in a man aged 40-49 years with colorectal cancer. As DNA, the CDR3 is TGTGCCAGCAGCCCCCTGGGACAGGAGACCTCACCCCTCCACTTT. Residues: CASSPLGQETSPLHF.